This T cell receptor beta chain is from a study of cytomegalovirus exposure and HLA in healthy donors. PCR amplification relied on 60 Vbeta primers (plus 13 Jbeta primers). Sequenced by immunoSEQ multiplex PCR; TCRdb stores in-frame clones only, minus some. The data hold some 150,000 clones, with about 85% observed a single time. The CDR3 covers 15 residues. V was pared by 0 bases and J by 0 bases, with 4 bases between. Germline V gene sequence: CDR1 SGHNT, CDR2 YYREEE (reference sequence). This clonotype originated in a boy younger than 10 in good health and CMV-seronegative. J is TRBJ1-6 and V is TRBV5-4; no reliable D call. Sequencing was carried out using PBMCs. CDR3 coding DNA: TGTGCCAGCAGCTTGGGGAGCTCCTATAATTCACCCCTCCACTTT. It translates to CASSLGSSYNSPLHF.